The 28 T cell receptor beta chains below were found in one sample sequenced in a study of T cells in Graves' hyperthyroidism and ophthalmopathy. Amplified TCR beta CDR3 regions came from RNA transcripts. The TCR CDR3 was amplified in a first-round RT-PCR using the HTBI primer set. TCRdb reanalysed the multiplex PCR reads using MiXCR and keeps one entry per CDR3 protein. This sample has 300,000 to 500,000 distinct CDR3 sequences, with more than 13% found just once. The sequencing sample was made of blood. Receptors originate from a woman aged 25 to 39 with Graves' hyperthyroidism.

The table lists this clonotype with a few counts. The V gene is TRBV29-1, the J gene TRBJ2-2; a possible D gene is TRBD2 (6 bases). The CDR3 consists of 14 residues. The germline gives CDR1 SQVTM, CDR2 ANQGSEA. V lost 5 bases and J lost 4, with 14 bases in between. The CDR3 nucleotides read TGCAGCGTTACCGGGACTGTACGCACCGGGGAGCTGTTTTTT. It is translated as CSVTGTVRTGELFF.

This clonotype was counted at least ten times. CDR3 sequence reads: CASSLPQWTSGSYEQYF. CDR3 nucleotides: TGTGCCAGCAGTTTGCCCCAATGGACTAGCGGGAGTTACGAGCAGTACTTC. The chain combines TRBV27 with TRBJ2-7; 13 bases agree with TRBD2. Germline-derived CDR1 and CDR2 are MNHEY and SMNVEV (reference sequence). V trimming: 3 bases; J trimming: 4 bases; junction bases outside the gene matches: 9. The CDR3 consists of 17 residues.

This clonotype was recorded at least ten times. The rearrangement links TRBV28 to TRBJ2-7, with 9 bases that match TRBD1. Germline CDR1 reads MDHEN; CDR2 reads SYDVKM. The ends lost 4 bases at V and 7 bases at J; junction bases unmatched: 8. This CDR3 spans 14 amino acids. CDR3: CASSSPGQGYEQYF. CDR3 sequence (DNA): TGTGCCAGCAGTTCCCCGGGACAGGGATATGAGCAGTACTTC. The whole variable domain, filled in from reference TRBV28 and TRBJ2-7, reads DVKVTQSSRYLVKRTGEKVFLECVQDMDHENMFWYRQDPGLGLRLIYFSYDVKMKEKGDIPEGYSVSREKKERFSLILESASTNQTSMYLCASSSPGQGYEQYFGPGTRLTVT.

The chain combines TRBV4-2 with TRBJ1-2; 7 bases line up with TRBD1. This CDR3 comprises 15 residues. The V gene's germline CDR1 is LGHNA and CDR2 YNFKEQ. The V gene end was trimmed by 2 bases and the J gene end by 2 bases; junction bases not matched to a gene: 5. As DNA, the CDR3 is TGTGCCAGCAGCCAATCTTCGGACAGGAACTATGGCTACACCTTC. Its translation is CASSQSSDRNYGYTF.

DNA for the CDR3: TGTGCCAGCAGCCCCACTAGCGGGAGGTACGAGCAGTACTTC. This codes for CASSPTSGRYEQYF. This chain connects TRBV9 to TRBJ2-7, with 12 bases matching TRBD2. Losses at the gene ends were 4 bases for V and 4 bases for J; bases not matched to a gene: 3. The CDR3 runs to 14 residues. Looked up from germline, CDR1 is SGDLS and CDR2 is YYNGEE.

The V and J genes are TRBV29-1 and TRBJ1-2, with 7 bases lining up with TRBD1. The CDR3 totals 15 residues. The germline gives CDR1 SQVTM, CDR2 ANQGSEA. With 4 bases clipped from V and 6 bases from J, the junction kept 14 bases outside the gene matches. CDR3 residues: CSVGRGAGGFDGYTF. The CDR3 nucleotides read TGCAGCGTTGGGCGTGGGGCAGGGGGATTTGATGGCTACACCTTC.

The chain recombines TRBV5-5 with TRBJ1-1; possibly TRBD1 for D (6 bases). Germline CDR1 and CDR2: SGHKS and YYEKEE (reference sequence). Trimming took 5 bases from V and 5 from J, leaving 22 bases between them. The CDR3 totals 16 residues. The CDR3 region is CASSPPFGGAGTEAFF. CDR3 in DNA: TGTGCCAGCAGTCCGCCCTTTGGGGGGGCAGGGACTGAAGCTTTCTTT.

The chain carries TRBV20-1 and TRBJ2-7; D possibly uses TRBD1 or TRBD2 (5 bases each). V dropped 0 bases and J dropped 0 bases, with 18 bases sitting between them. CDR1 is DFQATT, CDR2 SNEGSKA, per germline (reference sequence). The CDR3 runs to 17 residues. The CDR3 spells CSARDTRLVGRSYEQYF. The DNA of the CDR3 is TGCAGTGCTAGAGATACCCGTCTAGTGGGACGCTCCTACGAGCAGTACTTC.

This clonotype was recorded a few times. J is TRBJ2-3 and V is TRBV7-2; D remains ambiguous. The CDR3 consists of 12 residues. Per germline, CDR1 SGHTA and CDR2 FQGNSA. The V end was cut by 0 bases, the J end by 11 bases, with 9 bases between. The CDR3 DNA sequence: TGTGCCAGCAGCTTAGCGGTCGATGGGCAGTATTTT. It encodes CASSLAVDGQYF.

This clonotype was seen at least ten times. The J gene is TRBJ1-4, the V gene TRBV28; 8 bases match TRBD1. J lost 3 bases, V lost 5 bases, and 2 bases had no gene match. There are 14 residues in the CDR3. Germline-derived CDR1 and CDR2 are MDHEN and SYDVKM. CDR3: CASSQTGANEKLFF. The CDR3 nucleotides are TGTGCCAGCAGTCAGACAGGGGCTAATGAAAAACTGTTTTTT.

In this sample, this clonotype turned up many times. The chain joins TRBV27 to TRBJ2-2, with 8 bases matching TRBD1. This CDR3 is 14 amino acids long. Unmatched junction bases numbered 3, after V lost 7 bases and J lost 2 bases. Per the germline V gene, CDR1 is MNHEY and CDR2 is SMNVEV (reference sequence). CDR3 DNA: TGTGCCAGCACCCAGGGGGCTAACACCGGGGAGCTGTTTTTT. This sequence encodes CASTQGANTGELFF.

This clonotype appeared many times. The chain is built from TRBV28 and TRBJ2-7; 11 bases agree with TRBD1. Germline values: CDR1 MDHEN, CDR2 SYDVKM. The CDR3 is 16 amino acids. V shed 10 bases, J shed 0 bases, and the junction held 11 bases outside the gene matches. The CDR3 loop is CATLGRGTGGSYEQYF. In nucleotides, the CDR3 is TGTGCCACCCTTGGGAGGGGGACAGGGGGCTCCTACGAGCAGTACTTC.

This clonotype was observed at least ten times. The chain couples TRBV24-1 to TRBJ2-1; perhaps D is TRBD1 or TRBD2 (5 bases each). V lost 10 bases and J lost 9, with 12 bases in between. The germline CDR1 and CDR2 sequences are KGHDR and SFDVKD. The CDR3 length is 11 residues. CDR3 bases: TGTGCCACTGGGACGGATCCTGAGCAGTTCTTC. Its translation is CATGTDPEQFF.

The CDR3 nucleotides are TGTGCCAGTAGAGACCAGGGGCCAGAGCAGTTCTTC. It codes for CASRDQGPEQFF. The chain uses TRBV19 and TRBJ2-1; a possible D gene is TRBD1 (6 bases). Germline-derived CDR1 and CDR2 are LNHDA and SQIVND (reference sequence). V lost 6 bases to trimming and J lost 10 bases, with 13 bases between them. The CDR3 sequence is 12 residues long.

This clonotype was observed a few times. V and J are TRBV7-9 and TRBJ2-5; no firm D call. Trimming stripped 0 bases from V and 7 bases from J, with 9 bases between. The CDR3 runs to 13 residues. Germline CDR1 SEHNR, CDR2 FQNEAQ (reference sequence). Written as DNA, the CDR3 is TGTGCCAGCAGCTTAGCTATGTTACCGACCCAGTACTTC. Its protein product is CASSLAMLPTQYF. Based on the CDR3 plus reference TRBV7-9 and TRBJ2-5, the full variable domain is DTGVSQNPRHKITKRGQNVTFRCDPISEHNRLYWYRQTLGQGPEFLTYFQNEAQLEKSRLLSDRFSAERPKGSFSTLEIQRTEQGDSAMYLCASSLAMLPTQYFGPGTRLLVL.

This clonotype has ten or more counts. The genes are TRBV12-3 or TRBV12-4 and TRBJ2-4, with D possibly matching TRBD2 (6 bases). With 3 bases removed from V and 2 bases from J, the gap between germline ends came to 17 bases. The CDR3 runs 17 residues. The DNA for the CDR3 is TGTGCCAGCAGTTTCATCGCAGGCGGAGGGACCAAAAACATTCAGTACTTC. It is translated as CASSFIAGGGTKNIQYF.

CDR3 protein: CASSATWDTSAYGYTF. DNA of the CDR3: TGTGCCAGTAGCGCCACCTGGGACACCTCTGCCTATGGCTACACCTTC. This sequence joins TRBV19 and TRBJ1-2, with D possibly TRBD1 on 6 matching bases. Germline values: CDR1 LNHDA, CDR2 SQIVND (reference sequence). This CDR3 region has 16 residues. Trimming pared 6 bases from V and 4 bases from J, leaving 21 bases between.

This chain joins TRBV7-9 and TRBJ2-3; 11 bases are shared with TRBD2. The CDR3 extends over 18 amino acids. Germline CDR1 reads SEHNR; CDR2 reads FQNEAQ (reference sequence). The trim removed 1 base at V and 3 bases at J, leaving 9 bases unmatched. The CDR3 loop reads CASSLGLAGGARTDTQYF. The CDR3 DNA reads as TGTGCCAGCAGCTTAGGTCTAGCGGGAGGAGCTAGAACAGATACGCAGTATTTT. The full variable domain, with the rest looked up from reference TRBV7-9 and TRBJ2-3, is DTGVSQNPRHKITKRGQNVTFRCDPISEHNRLYWYRQTLGQGPEFLTYFQNEAQLEKSRLLSDRFSAERPKGSFSTLEIQRTEQGDSAMYLCASSLGLAGGARTDTQYFGPGTRLTVL.

This clonotype has ten or more counts. The V call is TRBV30, the J call TRBJ2-1; D unclear. Deletions cut 0 bases from V and 0 bases from J, with 9 bases between. Per the germline V gene, CDR1 is GTSNPN and CDR2 is SVGIG (reference sequence). CDR3 length equals 15 residues. CDR3 coding DNA: TGTGCCTGGAGTGTACAAGAGAGCTCCTACAATGAGCAGTTCTTC. As protein: CAWSVQESSYNEQFF.

This chain uses TRBV5-5 with TRBJ2-7; 12 nucleotides line up with TRBD1. This CDR3 contains 16 residues. Trimming at V came to 2 bases and at J to 3 bases, leaving 6 bases not matched to a gene. Germline V gives CDR1 SGHKS, CDR2 YYEKEE (reference sequence). The CDR3 loop reads CASSFPGQGAIYEQYF. In nucleotides, the CDR3 is TGTGCCAGCAGCTTCCCGGGACAGGGGGCTATCTACGAGCAGTACTTC.

This clonotype has at least ten counts. The CDR3 nucleotides read TGTGCCAGCTCACCACGTTGGCAGGAAAGCCCTGAAGCTTTCTTT. This encodes CASSPRWQESPEAFF. This chain joins TRBV18 and TRBJ1-1; D gene uncertain. With 1 base removed from V and 6 bases from J, the gap between germline ends came to 15 bases. Germline CDR1 is KGHSH and CDR2 is LQKENI. This CDR3 is 15 amino acids long.

The chain is built from TRBV24-1 and TRBJ2-1; 10 bases agree with TRBD2. Germline CDR1 and CDR2: KGHDR and SFDVKD. The CDR3 length is 16 residues. V lost 7 bases to trimming and J lost 5 bases; unmatched junction nucleotides: 10. CDR3 in amino acids: CATRLVHSGRNNEQFF. The DNA of the CDR3 is TGTGCCACCAGGTTAGTCCATAGCGGGAGGAACAATGAGCAGTTCTTC.

This clonotype was detected a few times. The chain has TRBV7-2 and TRBJ1-6; no clear D gene. CDR1 and CDR2 from the germline V gene are SGHTA and FQGNSA. The ends were cut back, 5 bases at V and 3 bases at J, with 14 bases in the middle. This CDR3 comprises 16 residues. Here the CDR3 reads CASSPHDGIYNSPLHF. The CDR3 coding sequence is TGTGCCAGCAGCCCGCATGACGGTATCTATAATTCACCCCTCCACTTT.

This clonotype was detected many times. The chain joins TRBV9 to TRBJ1-1; 8 bases are a match to TRBD1. J was trimmed by 4 bases and V by 2 bases; bases with no gene match: 4. There are 14 residues in the CDR3. CDR1 is SGDLS, CDR2 YYNGEE, per germline. The CDR3 DNA sequence: TGTGCCAGCAGCGTTTACAGGGGGGGCACTGAAGCTTTCTTT. Protein product: CASSVYRGGTEAFF.

The V call is TRBV6-1, the J call TRBJ1-1, with D unresolved. The V and J ends lost 6 bases and 0 bases respectively, with 8 bases between them. Looked up from germline, CDR1 is MNHNS and CDR2 is SASEGT. The CDR3 has 13 amino acids. The CDR3 here is CASRPDMNTEAFF. DNA of the CDR3: TGTGCCAGCAGACCCGACATGAACACTGAAGCTTTCTTT.

V gene TRBV15 combines with J gene TRBJ1-6; 7 bases line up with TRBD1. J lost 7 bases, V lost 0 bases, and 9 bases had no gene match. This CDR3 region has 17 residues. CDR1 and CDR2 from the germline V gene are LNHNV and YYDKDF (reference sequence). This CDR3 reads CATSREYSGTANSPLHF. The CDR3 DNA follows: TGTGCCACCAGCAGAGAATATTCCGGGACAGCAAATTCACCCCTCCACTTT.

This clonotype was seen many times. The chain is built from TRBV6-5 and TRBJ2-7, with D unclear. The CDR3 covers 14 residues. In germline, CDR1 is MNHEY, CDR2 SVGAGI. The V and J ends lost 2 bases and 2 bases respectively, with 10 bases between them. CDR3 nucleotide sequence: TGTGCCAGCAGTTACGGGCGGCTACCCTACGAGCAGTACTTC. Residues: CASSYGRLPYEQYF.

This clonotype was recorded at least ten times. The genes are TRBV11-1 and TRBJ1-5; 8 bases align to TRBD1. The V segment lost 6 bases and the J segment 5 bases; nucleotides outside the gene matches: 3. This CDR3 spans 13 amino acids. Germline assignment: CDR1 SGHAT and CDR2 FQDESV (reference sequence). The CDR3 sequence: CASSKDRDQPQHF. The DNA for the CDR3 is TGTGCCAGCAGTAAGGACAGGGATCAGCCCCAGCATTTT.